Listed below are T cell receptor beta chains from one sample, sequenced in a study of preoperative IRX-2 immunotherapy in early breast cancer. The method was immunoSEQ multiplex PCR; TCRdb's version includes in-frame clones alone and lacks a portion of them. The sample consists of around 43,000 clones, 60% to 85% of them appearing once. The sample here was tumor tissue, taken after IRX-2 immunotherapy. The receptors stem from a human donor with breast cancer. Both conserved end residues are part of each CDR3. D genes are given only for firm matches. Size is stated for part of the rows, as once, few or many counts, or as a class when the clone is expanded.

size	D	J	V	CDR3	DNA
.	.	TRBJ1-2	TRBV1	CASSLTQGYGYTF	TGCGCCAGCAGCCTAACGCAGGGGTATGGCTACACCTTC
few	TRBD1	TRBJ2-3	TRBV11-3	CASSLRQGTSTDTQYF	TGTGCCAGCAGCTTACGACAGGGGACCAGCACAGATACGCAGTATTTT
.	.	TRBJ2-5	TRBV7-7	CASSPTPRRKQETQYF	TGTGCCAGCAGCCCAACCCCGAGACGAAAACAAGAGACCCAGTACTTC
.	.	TRBJ2-7	TRBV19	CASSSTYEQYF	TGTGCCAGTAGTTCAACCTACGAGCAGTACTTC
.	TRBD1	TRBJ2-5	TRBV2	CASRKTGAQETQYF	TGTGCCAGCAGGAAGACAGGGGCCCAAGAGACCCAGTACTTC
.	.	TRBJ2-7	TRBV22-1	CASSLETSGNHYEQYF	TGTGCCAGCAGTTTAGAGACTAGCGGAAATCACTACGAGCAGTACTTC
once	TRBD2	TRBJ2-3	TRBV6-8	CASSVDRDYLGEDTQYF	TGTGCCAGCAGTGTCGACCGGGACTACCTCGGGGAAGATACGCAGTATTTT
.	.	TRBJ2-2	TRBV19	CASSIDGSGELFF	TGTGCCAGTAGTATAGATGGGAGCGGGGAGCTGTTTTTT
.	TRBD2	TRBJ2-5	TRBV19	CATKVAGGETQYF	TGTGCCACCAAAGTAGCGGGCGGGGAGACCCAGTACTTC
.	.	TRBJ2-1	TRBV19	CASSHERVSYNEQFF	TGTGCCAGTTCCCACGAGAGGGTCTCCTACAATGAGCAGTTCTTC
few	.	TRBJ1-5	TRBV19	CASNQGNQPQHF	TGTGCCAGTAACCAGGGGAATCAGCCCCAGCATTTT
.	TRBD1	TRBJ1-4	TRBV19	CASSMGDRRNEKLFF	TGTGCCAGTAGTATGGGGGACAGGCGAAATGAAAAACTGTTTTTT
.	.	TRBJ1-3	TRBV11-1	CASSLARASSGNTIYF	TGTGCCAGCAGCCTTGCCAGGGCTAGCTCTGGAAACACCATATATTTT
.	.	TRBJ1-3	TRBV6-8	CASSYSTLNTIYF	TGTGCCAGCAGTTACTCGACGTTAAACACCATATATTTT
.	.	TRBJ1-4	TRBV25-1	CASSENAGDNEKLFF	TGTGCCAGCAGTGAAAACGCAGGGGATAATGAAAAACTGTTTTTT
.	.	TRBJ1-1	TRBV30	CASPGHGGTEAFF	TGTGCATCGCCGGGTCACGGGGGGACTGAAGCTTTCTTT
.	.	TRBJ2-3	TRBV10-3	CAISESILSDTQYF	TGTGCCATCAGTGAGTCGATACTTTCAGATACGCAGTATTTT
.	.	TRBJ1-4	TRBV5-1	CASSLNRLNNEKLFF	TGCGCCAGCAGCCTAAACAGGTTAAATAATGAAAAACTGTTTTTT
few	.	TRBJ2-5	TRBV7-7	CASSLEGRWETQYF	TGTGCCAGCAGCTTAGAGGGTAGATGGGAGACCCAGTACTTC
.	TRBD2	TRBJ2-3	TRBV7-6	CASSLGGTSGFSTDTQYF	TGTGCCAGCAGCTTGGGGGGGACTAGCGGGTTTAGCACAGATACGCAGTATTTT
.	.	TRBJ2-1	TRBV6-7	CASSSGLKQFF	TGTGCCAGCAGTTCCGGACTGAAGCAGTTCTTC
few	.	TRBJ1-5	TRBV6-8	CASSYGGWNSNQPQHF	TGTGCCAGCAGTTACGGGGGTTGGAATAGCAATCAGCCCCAGCATTTT
few	.	TRBJ1-1	TRBV10-3	CAISEQLRVGGAAFF	TGTGCCATCAGTGAGCAACTCAGGGTCGGAGGGGCCGCTTTCTTT
.	.	TRBJ2-5	TRBV7-4	CASSLDHWETQYF	TGTGCCAGCAGCTTAGATCATTGGGAGACCCAGTACTTC